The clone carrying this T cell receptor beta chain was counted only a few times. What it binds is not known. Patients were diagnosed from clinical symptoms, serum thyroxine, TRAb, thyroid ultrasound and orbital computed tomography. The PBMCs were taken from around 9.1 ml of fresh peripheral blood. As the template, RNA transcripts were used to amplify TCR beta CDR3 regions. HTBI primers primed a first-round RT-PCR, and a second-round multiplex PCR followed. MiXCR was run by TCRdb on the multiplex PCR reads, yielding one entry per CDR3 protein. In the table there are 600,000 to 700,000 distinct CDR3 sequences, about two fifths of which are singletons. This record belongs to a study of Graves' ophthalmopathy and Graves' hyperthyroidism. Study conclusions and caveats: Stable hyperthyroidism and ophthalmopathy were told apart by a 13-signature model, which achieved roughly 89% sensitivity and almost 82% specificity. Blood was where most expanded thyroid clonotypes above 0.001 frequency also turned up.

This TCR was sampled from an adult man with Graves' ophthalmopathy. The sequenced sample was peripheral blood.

CDR3 bases: TGTGCCAGCAGTTACTCCGCGGGGGCTAAGGCAACTAATGAAAAACTGTTTTTT. Its protein product is CASSYSAGAKATNEKLFF. The J gene is TRBJ1-4, the V gene TRBV12-3 or TRBV12-4; perhaps TRBD1 as D (6 bases). The V gene lost 4 bases and the J gene lost 0 bases, with 18 bases spanning the gap. This CDR3 has 18 amino acids.